Listed below are T cell receptor beta chains from one sample, sequenced in a study of PD-L1 blockade in urothelial cancer. Assay used: immunoSEQ multiplex PCR; TCRdb lists only in-frame clones, some missing. Here the sample spans around 47,000 clones, more than 75% being singletons. This specimen consisted of PBMCs, obtained around atezolizumab (anti-PD-L1) treatment. The receptor set was obtained from a man aged 55 to 70 with urothelial cancer. Each CDR3 is given with its conserved first and last residue. The D gene is left open where the match is weak. Expanded clones get a size class; other rows say once, few or many, or leave the size out.

J	size	V	D	DNA	CDR3
TRBJ1-1	NA	TRBV6-5	NA	TGTGCCAGCAGCCCCTCTATCGGTAACACTGAAGCTTTCTTT	CASSPSIGNTEAFF
TRBJ1-4	NA	TRBV5-4	NA	TGTGCCAGCTCCGGGGAGGGCCTTAATGAAAAACTGTTTTTT	CASSGEGLNEKLFF
TRBJ1-5	NA	TRBV5-6	NA	TGTGCCAGCAGCTTGGTTTCGGAGATAAATCAGCCCCAGCATTTT	CASSLVSEINQPQHF
TRBJ2-7	NA	TRBV29-1	NA	TGCAGCGTTGAGGTCAGCTCCTACGAGCAGTACTTC	CSVEVSSYEQYF
TRBJ2-7	once	TRBV6-6	NA	TGTGCCAGCAGTTGGGGAGTAGAGAACGAGCAGTACTTC	CASSWGVENEQYF
TRBJ1-1	NA	TRBV5-1	NA	TGCGCCAGCAGCTTGGCACTGGGACAACACACTGAAGCTTTCTTT	CASSLALGQHTEAFF
TRBJ2-1	NA	TRBV5-1	TRBD2	TGCGCCAGCTTTAGCGGGGGGGCCCACAATGAGCAGTTCTTC	CASFSGGAHNEQFF
TRBJ2-3	few	TRBV14	TRBD2	TGTGCCAGCAGCCAAGGGGACTATAGCACAGATACGCAGTATTTT	CASSQGDYSTDTQYF
TRBJ1-4	NA	TRBV19	TRBD1	TGTGCCAGTAGTCCAGGACAGGCTAATGAAAAACTGTTTTTT	CASSPGQANEKLFF
TRBJ2-3	NA	TRBV7-9	TRBD1	TGTGCCAGCAGCTTCGGGACAGGCACAGATACGCAGTATTTT	CASSFGTGTDTQYF
TRBJ2-6	NA	TRBV5-1	NA	TGCGCCAGCAGCTTGTGGGCAGGACTTACCTCTGGGGCCAACGTCCTGACTTTC	CASSLWAGLTSGANVLTF
TRBJ2-3	NA	TRBV5-1	NA	TGCGCCAGCAGCTTGATGACGGGGACTAGCACAGATACGCAGTATTTT	CASSLMTGTSTDTQYF
TRBJ2-7	NA	TRBV6-5	TRBD1	TGTGCCAGCAGTTACCAGGGACAGGGTCTTTACGAGCAGTACTTC	CASSYQGQGLYEQYF
TRBJ2-5	NA	TRBV5-1	NA	TGCGCCAGCAGCCAAACACAGGGTGGGGAGACCCAGTACTTC	CASSQTQGGETQYF
TRBJ2-5	many	TRBV28	NA	TGTGCCAGCAGTAACCCGGTTCCTTCGTACCAAGAGACCCAGTACTTC	CASSNPVPSYQETQYF
TRBJ2-7	once	TRBV28	TRBD1	TGTGCCAGCAGTTTCCCGTGGACAGGGCAAAGGGTCGAGCAGTACTTC	CASSFPWTGQRVEQYF
TRBJ1-1	NA	TRBV11-2	NA	TGTGCCAGCAGCTTGTCTTTCCTAGCTGAAGCTTTCTTT	CASSLSFLAEAFF